The clone carrying this T cell receptor beta chain was counted at least ten times. Germline loops: CDR1 MDHEN, CDR2 SYDVKM. Trimming removed 5 bases at V and 6 bases at J, with 5 bases between. The CDR3 sequence is 11 residues long. Sample time point: persistent/refractory GD, antithyroid drugs over 5 years with positive TRAb. RNA isolated from PBMCs was used to make the TCR library. The peripheral blood volume drawn was 8 to 9.5 milliliters, and it was collected into EDTA tubes. These data come from a study of regulatory T cells in long-lasting Graves disease. Library construction for TCR beta used iRepertoire HTBI primers and Arm-PCR of CDR3 regions. How the authors handled the data: In the combined samples, roughly 60 TRBV and under 15 TRBJ segments were identified. TCRdb re-called the multiplex PCR reads with MiXCR, one entry per CDR3 protein. Clone size and V and J calls follow TCRdb, not the original study. The top ten clones hold less than 25% of a sample with about 400,000 distinct CDR3 sequences, 20% to 25% of them seen once.

The sequencing here drew on peripheral blood mononuclear cells (PBMCs), taken when the disease was refractory, from a patient treated with antithyroid drugs. V is TRBV28 and J is TRBJ1-5; D gene ambiguous. The source is a female donor with Graves disease. CDR3 region: CASSEGQPQHF. DNA of the CDR3: TGTGCCAGCAGTGAAGGTCAGCCCCAGCATTTT.